The T cell receptor beta chain under discussion was sequenced for a study of blood T cell repertoires in COVID-19. Study-wide background: COVID-19 samples, acute and convalescent, were from the United States, Italy and Spain. T cells, B-cell-depleted T cells, or PBMCs supplied cDNA or gDNA.

Per the authors' pipeline: Estimation of nucleated cell counts was performed using reference gene primer amplification. TCRdb keeps only in-frame clones here, not all; method: immunoSEQ multiplex PCR. Clone size and V and J calls were adopted from that table, with D and trimming inferred from the DNA. The sample includes about 80,000 clones, 83% of them seen just once. V lost 6 bases and J 6 bases, leaving 24 bases between the germline ends. CDR3 length equals 16 residues. Germline lookup yields CDR1 MNHEY and CDR2 SMNVEV (reference sequence). This chain uses TRBV27 with TRBJ2-7, with D possibly TRBD1 on 6 matching bases. The sequenced sample was peripheral blood. The receptor was derived from a man older than 75 with active or convalescent COVID-19. CDR3 DNA sequence: TGTGCCAGCAGCTCGTCTAGGCGCCCGGGACACATCGAGCAGTACTTC. Its translation: CASSSSRRPGHIEQYF.